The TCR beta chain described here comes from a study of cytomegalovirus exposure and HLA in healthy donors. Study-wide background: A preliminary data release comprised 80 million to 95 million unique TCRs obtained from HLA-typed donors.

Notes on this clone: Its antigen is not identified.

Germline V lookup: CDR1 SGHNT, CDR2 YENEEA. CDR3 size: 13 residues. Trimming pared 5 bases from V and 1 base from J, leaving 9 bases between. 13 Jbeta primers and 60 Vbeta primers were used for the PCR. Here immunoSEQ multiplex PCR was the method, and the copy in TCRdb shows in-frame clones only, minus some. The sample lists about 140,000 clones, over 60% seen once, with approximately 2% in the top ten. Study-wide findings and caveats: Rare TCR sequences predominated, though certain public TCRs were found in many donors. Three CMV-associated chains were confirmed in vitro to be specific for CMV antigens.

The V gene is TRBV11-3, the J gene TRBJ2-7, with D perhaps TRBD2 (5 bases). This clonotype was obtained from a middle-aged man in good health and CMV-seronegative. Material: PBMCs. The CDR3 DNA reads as TGTGCCAGCAGCGCGGGCCTGTCCTACGAGCAGTACTTC. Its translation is CASSAGLSYEQYF.